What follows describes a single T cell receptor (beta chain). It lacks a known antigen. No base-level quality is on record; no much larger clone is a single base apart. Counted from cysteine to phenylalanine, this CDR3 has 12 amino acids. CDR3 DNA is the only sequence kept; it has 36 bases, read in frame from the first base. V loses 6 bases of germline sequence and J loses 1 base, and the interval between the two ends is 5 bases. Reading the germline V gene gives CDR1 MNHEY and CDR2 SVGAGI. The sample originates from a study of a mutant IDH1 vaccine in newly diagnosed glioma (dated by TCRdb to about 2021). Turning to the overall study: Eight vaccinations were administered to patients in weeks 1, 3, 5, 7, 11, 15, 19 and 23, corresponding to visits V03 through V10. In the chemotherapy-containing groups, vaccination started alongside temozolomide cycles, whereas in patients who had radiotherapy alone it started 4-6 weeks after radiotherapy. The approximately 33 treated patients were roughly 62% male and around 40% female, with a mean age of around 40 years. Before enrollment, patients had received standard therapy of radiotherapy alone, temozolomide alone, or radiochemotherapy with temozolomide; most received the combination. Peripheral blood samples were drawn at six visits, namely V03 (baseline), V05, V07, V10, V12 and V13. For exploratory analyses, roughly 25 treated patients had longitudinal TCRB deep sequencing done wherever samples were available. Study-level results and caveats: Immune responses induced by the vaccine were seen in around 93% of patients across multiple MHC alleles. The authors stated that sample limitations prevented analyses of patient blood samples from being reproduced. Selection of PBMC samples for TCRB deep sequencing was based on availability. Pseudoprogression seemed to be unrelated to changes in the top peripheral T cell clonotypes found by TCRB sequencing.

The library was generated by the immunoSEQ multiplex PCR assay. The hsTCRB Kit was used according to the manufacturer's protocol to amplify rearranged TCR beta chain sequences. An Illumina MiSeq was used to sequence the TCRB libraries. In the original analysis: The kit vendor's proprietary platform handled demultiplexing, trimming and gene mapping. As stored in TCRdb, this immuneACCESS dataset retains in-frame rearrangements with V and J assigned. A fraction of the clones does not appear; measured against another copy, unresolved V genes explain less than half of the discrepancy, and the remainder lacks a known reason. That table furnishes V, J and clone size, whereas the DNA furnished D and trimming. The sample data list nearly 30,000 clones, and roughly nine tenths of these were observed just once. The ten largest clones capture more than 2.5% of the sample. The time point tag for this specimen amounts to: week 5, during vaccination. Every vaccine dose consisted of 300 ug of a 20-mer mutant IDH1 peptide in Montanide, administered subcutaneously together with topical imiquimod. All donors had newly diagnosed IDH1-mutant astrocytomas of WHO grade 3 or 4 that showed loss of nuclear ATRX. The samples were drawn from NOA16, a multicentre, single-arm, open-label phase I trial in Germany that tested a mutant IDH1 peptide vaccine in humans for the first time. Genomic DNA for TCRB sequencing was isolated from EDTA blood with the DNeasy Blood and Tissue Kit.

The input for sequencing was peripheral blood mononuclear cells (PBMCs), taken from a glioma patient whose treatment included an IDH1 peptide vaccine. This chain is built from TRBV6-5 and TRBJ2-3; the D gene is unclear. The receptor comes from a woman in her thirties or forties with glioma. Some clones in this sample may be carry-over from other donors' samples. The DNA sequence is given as TGTGCCAGCAGGCGCGGCACAGATACGCAGTATTTT. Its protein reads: CASRRGTDTQYF.